A single sample gave rise to the 13 T cell receptor beta chains below, sequenced in a study of blood T cell repertoires in COVID-19. Some clones are missing from TCRdb's copy, which holds only in-frame ones; the method was immunoSEQ multiplex PCR. The sample shows more than 450,000 clones, roughly nine tenths of them seen only once. The specimen sequenced was PBMCs or T cells enriched from blood (not recorded which). These receptors all come from a woman aged 18-29 years who had recovered from COVID-19.

The chain combines TRBV20-1 with TRBJ2-1, with D uncertain. Germline CDR1 is DFQATT and CDR2 is SNEGSKA (reference sequence). The CDR3 is 11 residues long. V was shortened by 5 bases and J by 2 bases, with 4 bases between the two germline ends. The chain's CDR3 is CSAQTYNEQFF. Here the CDR3 DNA reads TGCAGTGCTCAGACCTACAATGAGCAGTTCTTC.

The V call is TRBV5-1, the J call TRBJ1-2; 8 bases fit TRBD1. Germline V CDR1 and CDR2: SGHRS, YFSETQ. The CDR3 totals 14 residues. The V and J ends lost 2 bases and 7 bases, in that order; junction bases with no gene match: 7. As DNA, the CDR3 is TGCGCCAGCAGCTTTCTCCAGGGGGCTTCTGGCTACACCTTC. Residues: CASSFLQGASGYTF.

The rearrangement joins TRBV9 to TRBJ1-6, with TRBD1 identical over 8 bases. The CDR3 covers 15 residues. CDR1 and CDR2 from the germline V gene are SGDLS and YYNGEE. J lost 10 bases, V lost 4 bases, and 10 bases had no gene match. This chain's CDR3 is CASSLSQGAESPLHF. DNA of the CDR3: TGTGCCAGCAGCCTAAGTCAGGGGGCAGAATCACCCCTCCACTTT.

This chain links TRBV5-1 with TRBJ2-3, with 7 bases lining up with TRBD1. Germline-derived CDR1 and CDR2 are SGHRS and YFSETQ. CDR3 size: 14 residues. The ends lost 4 bases at V and 2 bases at J; junction bases unmatched: 4. CDR3 DNA sequence: TGCGCCAGCAGCCCGGGACAGATCACAGATACGCAGTATTTT. This translates into CASSPGQITDTQYF. The full variable domain, rest sourced from reference TRBV5-1 and TRBJ2-3, is KAGVTQTPRYLIKTRGQQVTLSCSPISGHRSVSWYQQTPGQGLQFLFEYFSETQRNKGNFPGRFSGRQFSNSRSEMNVSTLELGDSALYLCASSPGQITDTQYFGPGTRLTVL.

This clone was detected only once. The V gene is TRBV5-1, the J gene TRBJ2-1, with 10 bases aligning to TRBD1. CDR1 is SGHRS and CDR2 is YFSETQ in the germline V gene. V lost 0 bases and J lost 6; bases outside the gene matches: 0. This CDR3 is built from 14 residues. The CDR3 bases are TGCGCCAGCAGCTTGGGACAGGGGGCCAATGAGCAGTTCTTC. The encoded protein is CASSLGQGANEQFF.

The rearrangement joins TRBV3-1 (or the pseudogene TRBV3-2) to TRBJ2-5, with 10 positions matching TRBD2. J gave up 4 bases and V 0 bases, and 5 bases lay outside the gene matches. The CDR3 contains 16 residues. Germline loops: CDR1 LGHDT, CDR2 YNNKEL (reference sequence). Here the CDR3 DNA reads TGTGCCAGCAGCCAAGAAACTAGCGGGGATAGAGAGACCCAGTACTTC. Amino acid sequence: CASSQETSGDRETQYF.

The chain employs TRBV5-1 and TRBJ2-3, with D uncertain. Germline V gene lookup returns CDR1 SGHRS and CDR2 YFSETQ. The CDR3 length is 12 residues. V was cut by 3 bases and J by 3 bases, with 5 bases left in between. The DNA of the CDR3 is TGCGCCAGCAGCTCCCCAACAGATACGCAGTATTTT. Its translation is CASSSPTDTQYF.

This chain connects TRBV5-1 to TRBJ2-5; D might be TRBD2 (7 bases). The CDR3 is 16 amino acids. Germline V gene lookup returns CDR1 SGHRS and CDR2 YFSETQ. V was trimmed by 7 bases and J by 1 base, leaving 20 bases between them. CDR3 sequence: CASGAGALASQETQYF. The CDR3 DNA reads as TGCGCCAGCGGGGCGGGGGCCCTAGCCTCCCAAGAGACCCAGTACTTC.

This chain uses TRBV19 with TRBJ1-2; the D is unclear. The CDR3 length is 14 residues. Deletions cut 7 bases from V and 4 bases from J, with 16 bases between. Per the germline V gene, CDR1 is LNHDA and CDR2 is SQIVND (reference sequence). The CDR3 loop reads CASTLGETVYGYTF. The CDR3 coding sequence is TGTGCCAGTACCTTGGGAGAGACGGTCTATGGCTACACCTTC.

This chain uses TRBV5-4 with TRBJ1-1; D unclear. CDR1 and CDR2 (germline): SGHNT, YYREEE (reference sequence). V lost 6 bases to trimming and J lost 3 bases, with 12 bases between them. The CDR3 extends over 13 amino acids. The CDR3 sequence: CASTMPGYTEAFF. In DNA, the CDR3 is TGTGCCAGCACCATGCCGGGGTACACTGAAGCTTTCTTT.

Note on this clone: This sample also contains other DNA sequences that code for the same CDR3. V and J are TRBV7-2 and TRBJ1-3; 9 bases line up with TRBD1. CDR1 is SGHTA and CDR2 is FQGNSA in the germline V gene. This CDR3 spans 15 amino acids. Losses at the gene ends were 6 bases for V and 0 bases for J; bases not matched to a gene: 3. The CDR3 protein is CASSLDRGSGNTIYF. The DNA for the CDR3 is TGTGCCAGCAGTTTGGACAGGGGCTCTGGAAACACCATATATTTT.

The chain employs TRBV18 and TRBJ1-2; no clear D. V shed 2 bases and J shed 1 base, with 14 bases lying between them. The CDR3 covers 16 residues. CDR1 is KGHSH and CDR2 is LQKENI in the germline V gene. This CDR3 is CASSPSPGTVNYGYTF. The CDR3 DNA follows: TGTGCCAGCTCACCATCCCCGGGAACCGTTAACTATGGCTACACCTTC. Filled out from reference TRBV18 and TRBJ1-2, the complete variable domain reads NAGVMQNPRHLVRRRGQEARLRCSPMKGHSHVYWYRQLPEEGLKFMVYLQKENIIDESGMPKERFSAEFPKEGPSILRIQQVVRGDSAAYFCASSPSPGTVNYGYTFGSGTRLTVV.

The V and J genes are TRBV2 and TRBJ2-1; 9 nucleotides agree with TRBD2. V lost 8 bases to trimming and J lost 5 bases; unmatched junction nucleotides: 7. CDR1 and CDR2 (germline): SNHLY, FYNNEI. CDR3 length: 14 amino acids. The CDR3 loop reads CASPGLAGNNEQFF. The CDR3 DNA sequence: TGTGCCAGCCCTGGGCTAGCGGGGAACAATGAGCAGTTCTTC.